Reported below is one T cell receptor beta chain. This specimen comes from a study of blood T cell repertoires in COVID-19. This table comes from immunoSEQ multiplex PCR, and its TCRdb copy is limited to in-frame clones, with some not included. Here the sample spans about 80,000 clones, about 81% being singletons. Trimming took off 0 bases at V and 8 bases at J, with 15 bases between the two ends. The CDR3 extends over 15 amino acids. Germline V lookup: CDR1 SGHRS, CDR2 YFSETQ. Source material: peripheral blood. The sequence came from a human donor in a cohort sampled during active COVID-19. The V call is TRBV5-1, the J call TRBJ2-1; the D gene is possibly TRBD2 (5 bases). The CDR3 loop reads CASSLGLSRADEQFF. The CDR3 DNA is TGCGCCAGCAGCTTGGGATTATCTAGAGCGGATGAGCAGTTCTTC.